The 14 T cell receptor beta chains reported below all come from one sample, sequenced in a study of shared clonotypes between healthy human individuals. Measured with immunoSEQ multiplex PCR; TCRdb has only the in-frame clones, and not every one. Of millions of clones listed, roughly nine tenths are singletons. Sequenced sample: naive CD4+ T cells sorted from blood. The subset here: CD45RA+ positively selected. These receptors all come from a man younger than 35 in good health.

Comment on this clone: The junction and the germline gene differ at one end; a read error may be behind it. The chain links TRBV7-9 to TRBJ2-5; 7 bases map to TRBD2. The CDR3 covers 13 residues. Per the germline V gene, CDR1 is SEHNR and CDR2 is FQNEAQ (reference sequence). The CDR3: CASSSSTSSKADF. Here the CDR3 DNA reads TGTGCCAGCAGCTCCTCGACTAGCTCGAAAGCGGACTTC.

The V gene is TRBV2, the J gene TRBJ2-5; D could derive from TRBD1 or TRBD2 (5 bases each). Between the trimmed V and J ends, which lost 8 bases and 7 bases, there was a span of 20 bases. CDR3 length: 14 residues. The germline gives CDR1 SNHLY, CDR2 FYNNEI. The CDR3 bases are TGTGCCAGCGGGGAACAGGAGGCCCAGGTGACCCAGTACTTC. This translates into CASGEQEAQVTQYF. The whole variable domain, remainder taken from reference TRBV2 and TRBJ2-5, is EPEVTQTPSHQVTQMGQEVILRCVPISNHLYFYWYRQILGQKVEFLVSFYNNEISEKSEIFDDQFSVERPDGSNFTLKIRSTKLEDSAMYFCASGEQEAQVTQYFGPGTRLLVL.

Here the CDR3 DNA reads TGTGCCAGCTCACCGTGGTCTAGCGGGAGGGGTGAGCAGTTCTTC. Amino acid sequence: CASSPWSSGRGEQFF. The chain links TRBV18 to TRBJ2-1, with 12 bases aligning to TRBD2. Germline lookup yields CDR1 KGHSH and CDR2 LQKENI. The CDR3 length is 15 residues. V was pared by 3 bases and J by 9 bases, with 6 bases of the junction left unmatched.

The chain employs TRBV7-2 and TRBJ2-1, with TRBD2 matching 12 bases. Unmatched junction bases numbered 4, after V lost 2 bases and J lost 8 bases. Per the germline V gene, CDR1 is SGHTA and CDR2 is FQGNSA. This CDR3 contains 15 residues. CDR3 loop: CASSLTTSGSYEQFF. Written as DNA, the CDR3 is TGTGCCAGCAGCTTAACGACTAGCGGGAGCTATGAGCAGTTCTTC.

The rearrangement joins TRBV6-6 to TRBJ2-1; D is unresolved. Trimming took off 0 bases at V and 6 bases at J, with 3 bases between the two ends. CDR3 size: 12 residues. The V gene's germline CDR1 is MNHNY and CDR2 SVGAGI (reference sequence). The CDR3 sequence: CASSYSINEQFF. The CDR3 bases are TGTGCCAGCAGTTACTCGATCAATGAGCAGTTCTTC.

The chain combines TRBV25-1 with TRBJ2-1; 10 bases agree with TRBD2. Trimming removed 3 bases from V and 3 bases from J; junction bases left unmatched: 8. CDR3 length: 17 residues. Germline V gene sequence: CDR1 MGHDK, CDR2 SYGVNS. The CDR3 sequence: CASSDRLAGVIYNEQFF. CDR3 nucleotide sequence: TGTGCCAGCAGTGACCGTCTAGCGGGAGTGATCTACAATGAGCAGTTCTTC. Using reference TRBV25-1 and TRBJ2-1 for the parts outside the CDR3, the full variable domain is EADIYQTPRYLVIGTGKKITLECSQTMGHDKMYWYQQDPGMELHLIHYSYGVNSTEKGDLSSESTVSRIRTEHFPLTLESARPSHTSQYLCASSDRLAGVIYNEQFFGPGTRLTVL.

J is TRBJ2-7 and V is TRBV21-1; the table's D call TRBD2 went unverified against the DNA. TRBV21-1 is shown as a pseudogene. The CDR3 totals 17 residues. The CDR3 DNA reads TGTGCCAGCAGCAACCCTTTCTGGCGGGAGTCTCCTTACGAGCAGTACTTC. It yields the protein CASSNPFWRESPYEQYF.

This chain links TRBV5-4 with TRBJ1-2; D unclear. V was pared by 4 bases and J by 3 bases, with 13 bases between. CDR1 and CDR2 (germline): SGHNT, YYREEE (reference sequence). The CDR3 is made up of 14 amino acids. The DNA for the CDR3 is TGTGCCAGCAGCCACTTGGACGAATACTATGGCTACACCTTC. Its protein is CASSHLDEYYGYTF.

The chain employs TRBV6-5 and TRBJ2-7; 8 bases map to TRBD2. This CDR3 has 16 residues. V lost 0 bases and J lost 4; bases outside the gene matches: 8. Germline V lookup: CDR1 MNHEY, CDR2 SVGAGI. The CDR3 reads CASSYSPWSGSYEQYF. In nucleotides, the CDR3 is TGTGCCAGCAGTTACTCCCCGTGGAGCGGGAGTTACGAGCAGTACTTC.

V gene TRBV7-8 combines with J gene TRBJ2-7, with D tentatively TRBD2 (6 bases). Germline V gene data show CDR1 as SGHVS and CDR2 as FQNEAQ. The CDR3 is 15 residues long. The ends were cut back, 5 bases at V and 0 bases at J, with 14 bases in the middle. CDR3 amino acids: CASSGGTSSSYEQYF. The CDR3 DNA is TGTGCCAGCAGCGGAGGGACTTCTAGCTCCTACGAGCAGTACTTC.

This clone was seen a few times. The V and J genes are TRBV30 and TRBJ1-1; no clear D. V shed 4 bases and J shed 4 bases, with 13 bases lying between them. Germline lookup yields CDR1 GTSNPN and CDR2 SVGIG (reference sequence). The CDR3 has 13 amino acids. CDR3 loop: CAWTSNSRTEAFF. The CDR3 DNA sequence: TGTGCCTGGACAAGTAACAGCCGCACTGAAGCTTTCTTT.

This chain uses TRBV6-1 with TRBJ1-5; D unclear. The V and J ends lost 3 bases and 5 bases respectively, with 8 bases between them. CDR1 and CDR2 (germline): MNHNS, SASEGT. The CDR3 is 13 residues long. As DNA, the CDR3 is TGTGCCAGCAGTGACCCCCTAGATCAGCCCCAGCATTTT. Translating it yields CASSDPLDQPQHF.

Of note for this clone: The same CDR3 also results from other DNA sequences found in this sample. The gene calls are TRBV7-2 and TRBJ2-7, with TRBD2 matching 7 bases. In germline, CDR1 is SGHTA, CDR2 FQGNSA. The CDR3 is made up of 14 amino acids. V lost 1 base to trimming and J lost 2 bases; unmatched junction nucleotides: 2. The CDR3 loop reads CASSLGSGAYEQYF. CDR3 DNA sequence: TGTGCCAGCAGCTTAGGGAGCGGGGCCTACGAGCAGTACTTC.

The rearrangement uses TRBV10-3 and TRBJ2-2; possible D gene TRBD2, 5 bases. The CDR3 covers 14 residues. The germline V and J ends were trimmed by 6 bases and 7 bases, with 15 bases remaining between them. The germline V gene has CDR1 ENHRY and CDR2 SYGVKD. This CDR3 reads CAIRPWTGNGELFF. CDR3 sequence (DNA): TGTGCCATCAGGCCCTGGACTGGGAACGGGGAGCTGTTTTTT.